The 27 T cell receptor beta chains below come from one sample, sequenced in a study of beta chain features in type 1 diabetes. Reverse transcription of all isolated RNA meant that expressed TCRB transcripts were sequenced. The assay was immunoSEQ multiplex PCR, and TCRdb's table has in-frame clones only and misses some. This table holds 250,000 to 350,000 clones, approximately 14% found once. Sequenced input: central memory CD4+ T cells from blood. The receptors shown here come from a man aged 25 to 45 in good health.

The CDR3, as DNA: TGTGCCAGCACCGGACAAAGCACAGATACGCAGTATTTT. Translating it yields CASTGQSTDTQYF. V is TRBV6-1 and J is TRBJ2-3, with D perhaps TRBD1 (5 bases). V shed 7 bases and J shed 0 bases, with 8 bases lying between them. The CDR3 is 13 residues long. The V gene's germline CDR1 is MNHNS and CDR2 SASEGT.

The sample holds a few counts of this clone. The CDR3 sequence: CASSLGGRREQYF. CDR3 in DNA: TGTGCCAGCAGCTTAGGGGGCAGGCGGGAGCAGTACTTC. The rearrangement links TRBV7-2 to TRBJ2-7, with D perhaps matching TRBD1 (5 bases). Germline V CDR1 and CDR2: SGHTA, FQGNSA. This CDR3 is 13 amino acids long. Deletions cut 1 base from V and 7 bases from J, with 11 bases between. Together with reference TRBV7-2 and TRBJ2-7, the CDR3 gives the full variable domain: GAGVSQSPSNKVTEKGKDVELRCDPISGHTALYWYRQSLGQGLEFLIYFQGNSAPDKSGLPSDRFSAERTGGSVSTLTIQRTQQEDSAVYLCASSLGGRREQYFGPGTRLTVT.

The chain's CDR3 is CASSLGVAGNTDTQYF. The CDR3 nucleotides read TGTGCCAGCAGCTTAGGTGTAGCGGGGAACACAGATACGCAGTATTTT. The genes are TRBV7-3 and TRBJ2-3; 8 bases fit TRBD2. This CDR3 has 16 residues. Trimming took 2 bases from V and 2 from J; bases not matched to a gene: 6. Germline CDR1 is SGHTA and CDR2 is FQGTGA.

This clone was observed a handful of times. This chain joins TRBV11-3 and TRBJ1-5, with D maybe TRBD1 (5 bases). The V gene's germline CDR1 is SGHNT and CDR2 YENEEA. V lost 5 bases, J lost 0 bases, and 11 bases lay in between. This CDR3 is 15 amino acids long. The DNA of the CDR3 is TGTGCCAGCAGCCAGGGACCGTATAGCAATCAGCCCCAGCATTTT. Amino acids: CASSQGPYSNQPQHF.

The J gene is TRBJ2-3, the V gene TRBV11-3; no definite D call. The CDR3 sequence is 14 residues long. Trimming pared 4 bases from V and 2 bases from J, leaving 10 bases between. Germline V gives CDR1 SGHNT, CDR2 YENEEA. The CDR3 spells CASSSAADTDTQYF. The CDR3 coding sequence is TGTGCCAGCAGCTCTGCCGCAGACACAGATACGCAGTATTTT.

This clone was seen repeatedly, ten times or more. V gene TRBV11-2 combines with J gene TRBJ1-3, with D unclear. Trimming left V 1 base short and J 2 bases short, with 6 bases between. The CDR3 contains 14 residues. The germline CDR1 and CDR2 sequences are SGHAT and FQNNGV. The CDR3 protein is CASSLGRTGNTIYF. The CDR3 DNA reads TGTGCCAGCAGCTTAGGCAGAACTGGAAACACCATATATTTT.

In this sample, this clone turned up a few times. V gene TRBV7-9 combines with J gene TRBJ2-5; 10 bases line up with TRBD1. With V trimmed by 8 bases and J by 0 bases, 6 bases remained unmatched. This CDR3 region has 15 residues. The germline CDR1 and CDR2 sequences are SEHNR and FQNEAQ (reference sequence). The DNA of the CDR3 is TGTGCCAGCGGCCGACAGGGGGCGTACCAAGAGACCCAGTACTTC. Translated: CASGRQGAYQETQYF.

J is TRBJ1-5 and V is TRBV2; D ambiguous. CDR1 SNHLY and CDR2 FYNNEI come from the germline V gene. The CDR3 consists of 15 residues. Trimming pared 6 bases from V and 3 bases from J, leaving 15 bases between. The CDR3 sequence is CASREADAANQPQHF. CDR3 nucleotide sequence: TGTGCCAGCAGGGAGGCGGACGCTGCCAATCAGCCCCAGCATTTT. The full variable domain, with the rest looked up from reference TRBV2 and TRBJ1-5, is EPEVTQTPSHQVTQMGQEVILRCVPISNHLYFYWYRQILGQKVEFLVSFYNNEISEKSEIFDDQFSVERPDGSNFTLKIRSTKLEDSAMYFCASREADAANQPQHFGDGTRLSIL.

This sequence joins TRBV10-3 and TRBJ1-2; 8 nucleotides line up with TRBD1. V dropped 0 bases and J dropped 8; count of bases not matched to a gene: 11. The CDR3 spans 16 residues. Germline V lookup: CDR1 ENHRY, CDR2 SYGVKD. CDR3: CAISESWGSGGAGYTF. The CDR3 coding sequence is TGTGCCATCAGTGAGTCGTGGGGTTCAGGGGGCGCAGGCTACACCTTC.

The chain links TRBV5-8 to TRBJ1-1; D uncertain. Trimming cost V 4 bases and J 5 bases, with 21 bases left between them. This CDR3 is built from 16 residues. The germline V gene has CDR1 SGHTS and CDR2 YDEGEE. The CDR3 sequence is CASSLRDSLGRTEAFF. The CDR3 DNA follows: TGTGCCAGCAGCCTAAGGGATTCTCTAGGACGGACTGAAGCTTTCTTT.

In this sample, this clone turned up a few times. This chain connects TRBV7-2 to TRBJ1-6, with 8 bases fitting TRBD1. There are 14 residues in the CDR3. Unmatched junction bases numbered 4, after V lost 3 bases and J lost 9 bases. Germline CDR1 reads SGHTA; CDR2 reads FQGNSA. CDR3: CASSFGTGFSPLHF. The CDR3 bases are TGTGCCAGCAGCTTTGGGACAGGCTTTTCACCCCTCCACTTT.

The chain couples TRBV5-6 to TRBJ2-7; D is ambiguous. Trimming took off 3 bases at V and 3 bases at J, with 7 bases between the two ends. The CDR3 covers 12 residues. From germline, CDR1 is SGHDT and CDR2 YYEEEE. CDR3 in amino acids: CASSSLHYEQYF. The CDR3 DNA sequence: TGTGCCAGCAGCTCGCTCCACTACGAGCAGTACTTC.

This clone turned up a few times. The genes are TRBV6-1 and TRBJ2-7; weak D call: TRBD1 (6 bases). There are 12 residues in the CDR3. Germline V gene lookup returns CDR1 MNHNS and CDR2 SASEGT. V lost 6 bases and J lost 5, with 11 bases in between. The CDR3: CASSQYRDEQYF. The CDR3 bases are TGTGCCAGCAGCCAATACAGGGACGAGCAGTACTTC.

This clone has just a few counts. The sample contains more than one DNA sequence encoding this CDR3. This chain uses TRBV7-2 with TRBJ1-5, with D maybe TRBD1 (5 bases). The CDR3 has 12 amino acids. Germline CDR1 reads SGHTA; CDR2 reads FQGNSA. The V and J ends lost 2 bases and 7 bases respectively, with 6 bases between them. Here the CDR3 DNA reads TGTGCCAGCAGCTTAAGGGACCAGCCCCAGCATTTT. Residues: CASSLRDQPQHF.

This clone occurred a few times. The V call is TRBV7-8, the J call TRBJ2-1; the match to TRBD2 covers 13 bases. V was clipped by 5 bases and J by 7 bases; unmatched bases: 5. Germline V gene lookup returns CDR1 SGHVS and CDR2 FQNEAQ. The CDR3 consists of 15 residues. The DNA for the CDR3 is TGTGCCAGCAGCATACTAGCGGGGGGGAGTAATGAGCAGTTCTTC. It yields the protein CASSILAGGSNEQFF.

The chain links TRBV7-2 to TRBJ1-2; perhaps TRBD1 as D (6 bases). V was shortened by 5 bases and J by 5 bases, with 18 bases between the two germline ends. The germline CDR1 and CDR2 sequences are SGHTA and FQGNSA. The CDR3 is made up of 15 amino acids. The CDR3 bases are TGTGCCAGCAGCGTAACCGGGACATTATCTTATGGCTACACCTTC. This encodes CASSVTGTLSYGYTF. The entire variable domain, with the rest obtained from reference TRBV7-2 and TRBJ1-2, is as follows: GAGVSQSPSNKVTEKGKDVELRCDPISGHTALYWYRQSLGQGLEFLIYFQGNSAPDKSGLPSDRFSAERTGGSVSTLTIQRTQQEDSAVYLCASSVTGTLSYGYTFGSGTRLTVV.

This clone was found many times. The rearrangement joins TRBV4-1 to TRBJ2-3, with 7 nucleotides matching TRBD2. The CDR3 spans 18 residues. V gave up 1 base and J gave up 0 bases; unmatched junction bases: 10. Looked up from germline, CDR1 is MGHRA and CDR2 is YSYEKL. The chain's CDR3 is CASSQGGANGRSTDTQYF. CDR3 nucleotide sequence: TGCGCCAGCAGCCAAGGTGGGGCTAACGGGAGGAGCACAGATACGCAGTATTTT.

The rearrangement uses TRBV7-2 and TRBJ2-1; 16 nucleotides match TRBD2. Germline V gene sequence: CDR1 SGHTA, CDR2 FQGNSA. This CDR3 region has 17 residues. The J segment lost 6 bases and the V segment lost 4 bases, leaving 6 bases of the junction unmatched. The CDR3 spells CASSSTGTSGRGNEQFF. CDR3 DNA: TGTGCCAGCAGCTCCACAGGGACTAGCGGGAGGGGCAATGAGCAGTTCTTC. The complete variable domain, with remaining parts taken from reference TRBV7-2 and TRBJ2-1, reads GAGVSQSPSNKVTEKGKDVELRCDPISGHTALYWYRQSLGQGLEFLIYFQGNSAPDKSGLPSDRFSAERTGGSVSTLTIQRTQQEDSAVYLCASSSTGTSGRGNEQFFGPGTRLTVL.

This clone was observed a few times. The chain uses TRBV10-3 and TRBJ2-3; TRBD2 matches 7 bases. CDR1 and CDR2 from the germline V gene are ENHRY and SYGVKD. Trimming cost V 2 bases and J 6 bases; bases outside gene matches: 5. CDR3 length: 14 amino acids. This CDR3 reads CAISEQRGSDTQYF. The DNA for the CDR3 is TGTGCCATCAGTGAGCAGCGGGGTTCGGATACGCAGTATTTT.

The V call is TRBV6-5, the J call TRBJ2-7; 8 bases agree with TRBD1. V lost 5 bases, J lost 6 bases, and 12 bases stayed unmatched. From germline, CDR1 is MNHEY and CDR2 SVGAGI. This CDR3 comprises 15 residues. The CDR3 region is CASSQTQGAWFEQYV. In nucleotides, the CDR3 is TGTGCCAGCAGTCAGACTCAGGGGGCTTGGTTCGAGCAGTACGTC.

The chain employs TRBV5-4 and TRBJ1-4; no firm D call. V was trimmed by 4 bases and J by 0 bases, leaving 10 bases between them. CDR3 length: 15 amino acids. Germline CDR1 reads SGHNT; CDR2 reads YYREEE (reference sequence). The CDR3 here is CASSVSSATNEKLFF. The CDR3 nucleotides read TGTGCCAGCAGCGTGAGCTCTGCAACTAATGAAAAACTGTTTTTT.

This clone was counted between two and nine times. The V call is TRBV2, the J call TRBJ2-3; the D gene is possibly TRBD2 (5 bases). The CDR3 runs 16 residues. Germline V gives CDR1 SNHLY, CDR2 FYNNEI. Trimming removed 8 bases from V and 1 base from J, with 19 bases in between. CDR3 coding DNA: TGTGCCAGCCAGAAGGATGGCGGGTTAGGCACAGATACGCAGTATTTT. This gives the protein CASQKDGGLGTDTQYF.

Only a few counts were recorded for this clone. The genes are TRBV29-1 and TRBJ1-1, with a possible D match to TRBD1 (5 bases). Trimming left V 7 bases short and J 5 bases short, with 14 bases between. CDR1 SQVTM and CDR2 ANQGSEA come from the germline V gene. The CDR3 is 12 residues long. CDR3 coding DNA: TGCAGCGCCCAGGCGGCAGGGACTGAAGCTTTCTTT. This gives the protein CSAQAAGTEAFF.

This clone was seen repeatedly, ten times or more. The chain employs TRBV7-6 and TRBJ1-6; D ambiguous. V was trimmed by 5 bases and J by 7 bases, leaving 9 bases between them. This CDR3 is built from 13 residues. Per the germline V gene, CDR1 is SGHVS and CDR2 is FNYEAQ. The CDR3 region is CASSPEGNSPLHF. CDR3 DNA sequence: TGTGCCAGCAGCCCAGAAGGGAATTCACCCCTCCACTTT.

The sample holds a few counts of this clone. The chain links TRBV27 to TRBJ1-5; D possibly corresponds to TRBD1 (5 bases). Germline loops: CDR1 MNHEY, CDR2 SMNVEV (reference sequence). The V gene lost 6 bases and the J gene lost 7 bases, with 16 bases spanning the gap. This CDR3 region has 14 residues. CDR3 sequence: CASSRNGDDQPQHF. The CDR3 DNA reads TGTGCCAGCAGCCGGAACGGGGACGACCAGCCCCAGCATTTT.

For the CDR3, the DNA is TGTGCCAGCAGTGAACATTTACAGCGGAACACTGAAGCTTTCTTT. Translation gives CASSEHLQRNTEAFF. The chain has TRBV6-1 and TRBJ1-1; D not certain. Trimming left V 2 bases short and J 1 base short, with 11 bases between. Germline V gives CDR1 MNHNS, CDR2 SASEGT. The CDR3 spans 15 residues.

In this sample, this clone turned up once. V and J are TRBV10-3 and TRBJ1-2, with a possible D match to TRBD1 (5 bases). Germline loops: CDR1 ENHRY, CDR2 SYGVKD. The CDR3 length is 14 residues. V was shortened by 2 bases and J by 3 bases, with 10 bases between the two germline ends. The CDR3 loop reads CAISERGGDYGYTF. CDR3 in DNA: TGTGCCATCAGTGAGCGGGGCGGGGACTATGGCTACACCTTC.